This TCR beta chain was recorded in a study of HIV-infected patients and healthy controls. Whole-study context: CD8 counts did not change consistently during early therapy; the CD4:CD8 ratio climbed slightly. By the second bleed, viral load was undetectable in about 65% of the 16 patients. Study observations and caveats: MAIT alpha-chain CDR3s were frequent in healthy controls, depleted in HIV+.

Around 530 ng RNA was reverse transcribed with alpha and beta constant-region primers. Separate chain-specific third strand synthesis with multiplexing indices produced the alpha and beta libraries. TCRdb reprocessed the 5' RACE reads via MiXCR and lists one record per CDR3 protein. The sample holds under 5,500 distinct CDR3 sequences, 7.5% to 9% seen once. The CDR3 is made up of 12 amino acids. V was shortened by 8 bases and J by 11 bases, with 13 bases between the two germline ends. This clonotype was counted between two and nine times. The antigen is not known. No cell fractionation was done, so the repertoire covers all unsorted peripheral blood T cells.

The TCR sequence derives from an adult with HIV infection. The sequences come from blood, collected before antiretroviral therapy. The V and J genes are TRBV12-3 or TRBV12-4 and TRBJ1-6; D ambiguous. Here the CDR3 reads CASRAPWTPLHF. As DNA, the CDR3 is TGTGCCAGCCGGGCGCCATGGACACCCCTCCACTTT.